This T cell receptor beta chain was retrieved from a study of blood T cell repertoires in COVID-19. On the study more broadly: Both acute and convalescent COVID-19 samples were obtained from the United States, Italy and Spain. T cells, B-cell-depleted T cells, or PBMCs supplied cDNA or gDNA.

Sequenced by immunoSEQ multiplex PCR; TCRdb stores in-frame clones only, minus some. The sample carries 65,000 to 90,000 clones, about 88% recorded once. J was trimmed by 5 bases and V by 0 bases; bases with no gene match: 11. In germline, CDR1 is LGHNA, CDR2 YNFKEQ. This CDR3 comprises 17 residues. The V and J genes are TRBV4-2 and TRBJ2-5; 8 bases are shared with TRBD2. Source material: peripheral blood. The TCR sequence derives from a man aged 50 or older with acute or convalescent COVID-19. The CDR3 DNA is TGTGCCAGCAGCCAAGATGAGAACCCGGGCGGGGGGGAGACCCAGTACTTC. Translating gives CASSQDENPGGGETQYF.